A selection of T cell receptor beta chains follows, all from one sample in a study of cytomegalovirus exposure and HLA in healthy donors. This table comes from immunoSEQ multiplex PCR, and its TCRdb copy is limited to in-frame clones, with some not included. The sample holds 120,000 or so clones, around 75% seen once. Sequenced material: PBMCs. These receptors all come from a woman between 50 and 59 years old in good health and CMV-seropositive. The conserved cysteine and the conserved F or W are not part of the CDR3 here. Some rows mark clone size as missing; the rest say once, few, many or name a class of expanded clone.

v_gene	abundance	CDR3aa
TRBV6-5	NA	ASRPTAFNYGYT
TRBV6-6	NA	ASSNHGQGDGYGYT
TRBV7-6	NA	ASSLGGQGMTDTQY
TRBV7-8	few	ASSNRGPSREQY
TRBV5-5	few	ASSSTTGFNTEAF
TRBV4-2	few	ASSQVGGAPRFYEQY
TRBV2	few	ASRETGVGNQPQH
TRBV7-2	NA	ASSLVGGPEETQY
TRBV4-1	NA	ASSRGANYGYT
TRBV6-6	NA	ASSYQGRGNQPQH
TRBV7-9	NA	ASSPGRLSYEQY
TRBV2	NA	ASSGNRGGGYEKLF
TRBV4-2	few	ASSQDQGTNEKLF
TRBV30	NA	AWSVIGRAVRGELF
TRBV7-2	NA	ASSLVAGVQETQY
TRBV2	once	ASSGVAGYEQY